Presented here are 13 T cell receptor beta chains from one specimen sequenced in a study of shared clonotypes between healthy human individuals. Repertoires were generated with immunoSEQ multiplex PCR, while TCRdb's copy carries only in-frame clones and drops some. This table holds under 2.5 million clones, 80% to 95% found once. The sequencing input was naive CD4+ T cells from PBMCs. The subset denotes: CD45RA+ positively selected. These receptors all stem from a man younger than 30 in good health. Some clones in this sample may be carry-over from other donors' samples.

This chain links TRBV18 with TRBJ2-2; no reliable D call. The V end lost 4 bases, the J end lost 1 base, and 13 bases lay between the germline ends. The germline gives CDR1 KGHSH, CDR2 LQKENI. This CDR3 contains 16 residues. CDR3 region: CASSQLGSRNTGELFF. The CDR3 DNA follows: TGTGCCAGCTCACAACTCGGTAGTCGGAACACCGGGGAGCTGTTTTTT.

The gene calls are TRBV19 and TRBJ2-2; tentatively, D is TRBD1 (6 bases). V lost 4 bases, J lost 5 bases, and 23 bases lay in between. This CDR3 contains 18 residues. Germline assignment: CDR1 LNHDA and CDR2 SQIVND (reference sequence). CDR3 sequence reads: CASSTPPDRNLGTGELFF. CDR3 coding DNA: TGTGCCAGTAGTACACCCCCCGACAGGAACCTAGGGACCGGGGAGCTGTTTTTT. The full variable domain, with the rest looked up from reference TRBV19 and TRBJ2-2, is DGGITQSPKYLFRKEGQNVTLSCEQNLNHDAMYWYRQDPGQGLRLIYYSQIVNDFQKGDIAEGYSVSREKKESFPLTVTSAQKNPTAFYLCASSTPPDRNLGTGELFFGEGSRLTVL.

The rearrangement links TRBV11-1 to TRBJ2-3; TRBD2 aligns across 12 bases. The CDR3 has 14 residues. With 3 bases clipped from V and 5 bases from J, the junction kept 0 bases outside the gene matches. The germline gives CDR1 SGHAT, CDR2 FQDESV (reference sequence). The CDR3 DNA reads TGTGCCAGCAGCTTGGGACTAGCGGGAGATACGCAGTATTTT. It translates to CASSLGLAGDTQYF.

The chain recombines TRBV30 with TRBJ2-7; D remains unclear. V lost 4 bases to trimming and J lost 3 bases, with 16 bases between them. CDR1 is GTSNPN, CDR2 SVGIG, per germline (reference sequence). CDR3 length: 14 amino acids. CDR3 sequence: CAWTGQGKYYEQYF. The DNA for the CDR3 is TGTGCCTGGACGGGTCAAGGGAAGTACTACGAGCAGTACTTC.

This rearrangement joins TRBV6-1 to TRBJ2-2; D call uncertain. The V gene's germline CDR1 is MNHNS and CDR2 SASEGT. CDR3 length equals 13 residues. V lost 8 bases and J 2 bases, leaving 9 bases between the germline ends. Here the CDR3 DNA reads TGTGCCAGCTCGTTACGAAACACCGGGGAGCTGTTTTTT. Encoded protein: CASSLRNTGELFF.

This chain connects TRBV30 to TRBJ1-4; D remains unclear. This CDR3 region has 13 residues. The V and J ends lost 1 base and 7 bases respectively, with 10 bases between them. Germline V gives CDR1 GTSNPN, CDR2 SVGIG (reference sequence). The CDR3 DNA reads as TGTGCCTGGAGTGGAGGGATGGCTGAAAAACTGTTTTTT. As protein: CAWSGGMAEKLFF. Using reference TRBV30 and TRBJ1-4 for the parts outside the CDR3, the full variable domain is SQTIHQWPATLVQPVGSPLSLECTVEGTSNPNLYWYRQAAGRGLQLLFYSVGIGQISSEVPQNLSASRPQDRQFILSSKKLLLSDSGFYLCAWSGGMAEKLFFGSGTQLSVL.

The chain combines TRBV28 with TRBJ1-1; weak D call: TRBD1 (5 bases). Germline V CDR1 and CDR2: MDHEN, SYDVKM. The CDR3 length is 14 residues. Trimming shortened V by 11 bases and J by 6 bases, and 22 bases separated the two germline ends. This CDR3 is CALDRYRSNSEAFF. As DNA, the CDR3 is TGTGCCCTAGATCGATACAGGTCTAACTCTGAAGCTTTCTTT. The complete variable domain, with remaining parts taken from reference TRBV28 and TRBJ1-1, reads DVKVTQSSRYLVKRTGEKVFLECVQDMDHENMFWYRQDPGLGLRLIYFSYDVKMKEKGDIPEGYSVSREKKERFSLILESASTNQTSMYLCALDRYRSNSEAFFGQGTRLTVV.

The CDR3 sequence: CASSYSVNQETQYF. Here the CDR3 DNA reads TGTGCCAGCAGTTACTCGGTTAATCAAGAGACCCAGTACTTC. The chain couples TRBV6-5 to TRBJ2-5; D is ambiguous. Trimming cost V 0 bases and J 2 bases, with 7 bases left between them. The CDR3 length is 14 residues. The germline V gene encodes CDR1 MNHEY and CDR2 SVGAGI.

The gene calls are TRBV6-5 and TRBJ2-5, with 9 bases identical to TRBD1. The J segment lost 4 bases and the V segment lost 4 bases, leaving 4 bases of the junction unmatched. Germline assignment: CDR1 MNHEY and CDR2 SVGAGI. The CDR3 runs to 14 residues. The CDR3 loop reads CASSSGQGGETQYF. The CDR3 DNA is TGTGCCAGCAGTTCGGGACAGGGAGGAGAGACCCAGTACTTC.

This chain connects TRBV4-1 to TRBJ2-7; 8 nucleotides match TRBD2. Unmatched junction bases numbered 4, after V lost 1 base and J lost 2 bases. Germline V gene lookup returns CDR1 MGHRA and CDR2 YSYEKL. The CDR3 contains 15 residues. In DNA, the CDR3 is TGCGCCAGCAGCCAAGTCCTCGGGGGGGCCTACGAGCAGTACTTC. This encodes CASSQVLGGAYEQYF.

The genes are TRBV29-1 and TRBJ2-5; no definite D call. CDR1 and CDR2 (germline): SQVTM, ANQGSEA. Trimming removed 3 bases from V and 2 bases from J, with 10 bases in between. The CDR3 extends over 13 amino acids. CDR3 in DNA: TGCAGCGTTGACAGAGAATGGCAAGAGACCCAGTACTTC. Translated: CSVDREWQETQYF.

The CDR3 DNA sequence: TGCGCCAGCAGCCAAGATAGGGGGATCAATTCACCCCTCCACTTT. It translates to CASSQDRGINSPLHF. The chain couples TRBV4-3 to TRBJ1-6, with D perhaps matching TRBD1 (6 bases). The CDR3 is 15 amino acids. Germline V gene data show CDR1 as LGHNA and CDR2 as YSLEER. V dropped 0 bases and J dropped 7 bases, with 10 bases sitting between them.

This clone has only one observation. The same CDR3 can be traced to other DNA sequences in this sample. The chain combines TRBV5-1 with TRBJ1-4, with 7 bases that match TRBD1. Trimming removed 4 bases from V and 3 bases from J; junction bases left unmatched: 3. CDR3 length equals 14 residues. The germline V gene has CDR1 SGHRS and CDR2 YFSETQ. The CDR3 loop is CASSGGQPNEKLFF. The CDR3 nucleotides read TGCGCCAGCAGCGGGGGACAGCCTAATGAAAAACTGTTTTTT.